One sample yielded the 18 T cell receptor beta chains listed below, sequenced in a study of persistence of HIV-infected CD4 T cells. This was the immunoSEQ version 4 assay in survey mode. Assay used: immunoSEQ multiplex PCR; TCRdb lists only in-frame clones, some missing. The sample carries some 30,000 clones, over 80% recorded once. The stimulus was lysate of CMV-infected fibroblasts, 9 to 10 ug/mL. CD40L-negative CD69-negative CD45RO-high memory CD4+ T cells were sorted as populations depleted of antigen-responding cells. These receptors have no known antigen. Sequenced here: CD4+ T cells sorted from PBMCs after roughly 18-hour stimulation, sampled from a patient who received antiretroviral therapy. The receptors stem from an adult woman with HIV who was CMV-seropositive.

The gene calls are TRBV7-2 and TRBJ2-1, with 8 bases identical to TRBD2. Germline V gives CDR1 SGHTA, CDR2 FQGNSA. CDR3 size: 14 residues. V lost 3 bases to trimming and J lost 8 bases; unmatched junction nucleotides: 6. This chain's CDR3 is CASSFKREHHEQFF. The CDR3 DNA reads TGTGCCAGCAGCTTTAAGCGGGAGCATCATGAGCAGTTCTTC. Complete variable domain (other parts from reference TRBV7-2 and TRBJ2-1): GAGVSQSPSNKVTEKGKDVELRCDPISGHTALYWYRQSLGQGLEFLIYFQGNSAPDKSGLPSDRFSAERTGGSVSTLTIQRTQQEDSAVYLCASSFKREHHEQFFGPGTRLTVL.

The CDR3 reads CASSKRTGGDQPQHF. CDR3 bases: TGTGCCAGCAGCAAACGGACAGGGGGTGATCAGCCCCAGCATTTT. The rearrangement joins TRBV28 to TRBJ1-5, with 10 bases that match TRBD1. CDR1 is MDHEN and CDR2 is SYDVKM in the germline V gene. The CDR3 is 15 amino acids. Losses at the gene ends were 6 bases for V and 5 bases for J; bases not matched to a gene: 7.

Details on this clone: The sample carries other DNA sequences with the same CDR3. The CDR3 nucleotides are TGTGCCAGCAGTCCCGGACAGGGGGCTGAAGCTTTCTTT. Translation: CASSPGQGAEAFF. V usage is TRBV7-9 and J usage is TRBJ1-1; 10 bases agree with TRBD1. Germline V lookup: CDR1 SEHNR, CDR2 FQNEAQ (reference sequence). The CDR3 has 13 amino acids. V lost 6 bases, J lost 6 bases, and 4 bases stayed unmatched.

This clone was counted once. J is TRBJ1-1 and V is TRBV10-3; D perhaps matches TRBD1 (5 bases). V shed 7 bases and J shed 1 base, with 16 bases lying between them. This CDR3 contains 15 residues. Germline assignment: CDR1 ENHRY and CDR2 SYGVKD. The CDR3 DNA follows: TGTGCCATCACCCGAGGGGAGGGGCCGAACACTGAAGCTTTCTTT. This encodes CAITRGEGPNTEAFF.

V and J are TRBV10-3 and TRBJ2-6, with D perhaps matching TRBD1 (5 bases). Trimming stripped 7 bases from V and 0 bases from J, with 10 bases between. The CDR3 totals 15 residues. In germline, CDR1 is ENHRY, CDR2 SYGVKD. CDR3: CAITTQGSGANVLTF. The CDR3 DNA sequence: TGTGCCATCACCACCCAGGGCTCTGGGGCCAACGTCCTGACTTTC.

The DNA for the CDR3 is TGTGCCAGCTATCGGACAGGGGTCGCAGATACGCAGTATTTT. This encodes CASYRTGVADTQYF. This chain connects TRBV2 to TRBJ2-3; 9 nucleotides agree with TRBD1. The CDR3 sequence is 14 residues long. Germline V gene sequence: CDR1 SNHLY, CDR2 FYNNEI. Unmatched junction bases numbered 7, after V lost 8 bases and J lost 4 bases.

The chain is built from TRBV5-1 and TRBJ1-1, with D unclear. The CDR3 runs to 14 residues. V was pared by 2 bases and J by 0 bases, with 8 bases between. Germline CDR1 and CDR2: SGHRS and YFSETQ. CDR3 sequence (DNA): TGCGCCAGCAGCTTAGAGGCGGTGAACACTGAAGCTTTCTTT. The encoded protein is CASSLEAVNTEAFF.

This chain links TRBV10-3 with TRBJ1-6; 10 bases map to TRBD1. CDR3 length: 15 residues. V shed 3 bases and J 8 bases; nucleotides not matched to a gene: 4. The germline CDR1 and CDR2 sequences are ENHRY and SYGVKD. The CDR3 spells CAISDHGTGDSPLHF. CDR3 DNA: TGTGCCATCAGTGACCACGGGACAGGGGATTCACCCCTCCACTTT.

This clone was seen more than once but under ten times. The rearrangement links TRBV7-5 to TRBJ2-5; the listed D gene, TRBD2, was not tested against the DNA. TRBV7-5 is a documented pseudogene. This CDR3 region has 17 residues. The CDR3 sequence is CVRSPWGGENAQETQYF. As DNA, the CDR3 is TGTGTCAGAAGCCCCTGGGGCGGGGAAAATGCACAAGAGACCCAGTACTTC.

The chain recombines TRBV7-8 with TRBJ2-7; TRBD1 is a possible D gene (7 bases). This CDR3 is 15 amino acids long. The germline V and J ends were trimmed by 0 bases and 3 bases, with 12 bases remaining between them. From germline, CDR1 is SGHVS and CDR2 FQNEAQ. CDR3 sequence reads: CASSLATGEVYEQYF. As DNA, the CDR3 is TGTGCCAGCAGCTTAGCTACAGGGGAGGTCTACGAGCAGTACTTC.

V is TRBV5-6 and J is TRBJ2-7; D gene uncertain. Germline assignment: CDR1 SGHDT and CDR2 YYEEEE. This CDR3 is 12 amino acids long. Trimming left V 0 bases short and J 3 bases short, with 4 bases between. The CDR3 DNA is TGTGCCAGCAGCTTGGGGGGCTACGAGCAGTACTTC. Its translation: CASSLGGYEQYF.

This clone was observed a single time. The gene calls are TRBV2 and TRBJ1-2, with 9 bases matching TRBD1. Germline V lookup: CDR1 SNHLY, CDR2 FYNNEI. CDR3 length: 15 amino acids. V dropped 7 bases and J dropped 8; count of bases not matched to a gene: 14. CDR3 sequence: CASTASTGGSRGYTF. CDR3 bases: TGTGCCAGCACAGCCTCGACAGGGGGATCGAGAGGCTACACCTTC.

This clone has only a few counts. The chain has TRBV9 and TRBJ2-3; 13 bases align to TRBD2. CDR3 size: 18 residues. The trim removed 6 bases at V and 4 bases at J, leaving 14 bases unmatched. The germline gives CDR1 SGDLS, CDR2 YYNGEE. The CDR3: CASTAGTSGALRADTQYF. The CDR3, as DNA: TGTGCCAGCACCGCCGGGACTAGCGGGGCCCTAAGGGCAGATACGCAGTATTTT. The variable domain in full, completed from reference TRBV9 and TRBJ2-3, reads DSGVTQTPKHLITATGQRVTLRCSPRSGDLSVYWYQQSLDQGLQFLIQYYNGEERAKGNILERFSAQQFPDLHSELNLSSLELGDSALYFCASTAGTSGALRADTQYFGPGTRLTVL.

This clone was recorded a few times. The chain couples TRBV6-5 to TRBJ1-1, with D perhaps matching TRBD1 (5 bases). Trimming left V 5 bases short and J 6 bases short, with 16 bases between. Per the germline V gene, CDR1 is MNHEY and CDR2 is SVGAGI. The CDR3 runs to 14 residues. CDR3 in DNA: TGTGCCAGCAGTCCACCCAGGGTAGGGGCTGAAGCTTTCTTT. Translating it yields CASSPPRVGAEAFF.

This chain uses TRBV5-6 with TRBJ2-7; D is possibly TRBD2 (5 bases). This CDR3 comprises 13 residues. Germline V lookup: CDR1 SGHDT, CDR2 YYEEEE. Trimming left V 4 bases short and J 3 bases short, with 11 bases between. CDR3 bases: TGTGCCAGCAGCGCGGGCCCTCGCTACGAGCAGTACTTC. Residues: CASSAGPRYEQYF.

The gene calls are TRBV24-1 and TRBJ2-2; D gene unclear. The CDR3 is 15 amino acids. Looked up from germline, CDR1 is KGHDR and CDR2 is SFDVKD. V lost 2 bases and J 0 bases, leaving 6 bases between the germline ends. Here the CDR3 reads CATSDWGPNTGELFF. The CDR3 DNA sequence: TGTGCCACCAGTGATTGGGGTCCGAACACCGGGGAGCTGTTTTTT.

The CDR3 protein is CASSPNQGDNSPLHF. For the CDR3, the DNA is TGTGCCAGCAGCCCGAATCAGGGGGATAATTCACCCCTCCACTTT. The chain uses TRBV9 and TRBJ1-6, with 7 bases identical to TRBD1. With 4 bases clipped from V and 5 bases from J, the junction kept 6 bases outside the gene matches. Germline V CDR1 and CDR2: SGDLS, YYNGEE. The CDR3 contains 15 residues.

The chain employs TRBV27 and TRBJ2-1; D is perhaps TRBD1 (6 bases). With 6 bases removed from V and 4 bases from J, the gap between germline ends came to 16 bases. Germline V gene lookup returns CDR1 MNHEY and CDR2 SMNVEV (reference sequence). This CDR3 region has 15 residues. The CDR3: CASSPTGSPYNEQFF. The CDR3 DNA follows: TGTGCCAGCAGCCCCACAGGGTCCCCGTACAATGAGCAGTTCTTC.